A selection of T cell receptor beta chains follows, all from one sample in a study of T-cell reconstitution after alpha-beta-depleted transplantation in children. TCRdb re-called the PCR reads with MiXCR, one entry per CDR3 protein. The data contain around 450,000 distinct CDR3 sequences, about 17% of them seen just once; the ten biggest clones take up around 30%. Here the sequenced sample was PBMCs, mostly from graft donor cells, taken 360 days after TCRalphabeta/CD19-depleted stem cell transplant. All receptors come from a boy under three years old who had a stem cell transplant for Wiskott-Aldrich syndrome, so the T cells may come from the graft donor. Each CDR3 is given without its conserved first and last residue.

V gene	CDR3 length	J gene	CDR3 protein
TRBV5-6	12	TRBJ2-3	ASSLVTSTDTQY
TRBV24-1	14	TRBJ2-3	ATSDGTGWKTDTQY
TRBV12-3/TRBV12-4	14	TRBJ2-4	ASSNLGKGAKNIQY
TRBV11-2	13	TRBJ2-7	ASRRPGGPSYEQY
TRBV20-1	17	TRBJ2-4	SARALAGGPKGAKNIQY
TRBV20-1	12	TRBJ1-2	CARWGGRDYGYT
TRBV29-1	11	TRBJ1-1	SVKEGYLNEAF
TRBV29-1	11	TRBJ2-5	SVTRTSQETQY
TRBV10-3	11	TRBJ2-2	ANRQGDTGELF
TRBV18	13	TRBJ2-4	ASSPRGPSKNIQY
TRBV12-3/TRBV12-4	14	TRBJ2-1	ASSWGPSGRGNEQF
TRBV4-1	15	TRBJ2-1	ASSQAPFPSGNNEQF
TRBV12-5	17	TRBJ2-3	ASGLDPRPGIFPTDTQY
TRBV5-6	10	TRBJ1-5	ASSLLDQPQH
TRBV7-9	12	TRBJ1-5	ASSPGTGNQPQH
TRBV10-3	12	TRBJ2-2	AISESYDTGELF
TRBV21-1	12	TRBJ2-7	ASSPYRVLHEQY
TRBV6-1	13	TRBJ2-7	ASSSGTGVGYEQY
TRBV25-1	12	TRBJ2-1	ASSDSKVWNEQF
TRBV20-1	14	TRBJ2-1	CARDGDRGSYNEQF
TRBV28	14	TRBJ1-1	ASSLRASSMNTEAF
TRBV5-5	16	TRBJ2-7	ASSITLACQRDPYEQY
TRBV24-1	13	TRBJ2-2	ATSEGGWNTGELF
TRBV12-3/TRBV12-4	14	TRBJ2-1	ASSSGLARTYNEQF
TRBV5-5	13	TRBJ2-7	ASSRAGAYGYEQY
TRBV20-1	13	TRBJ2-6	SARDPLSGANVLT
TRBV10-3	13	TRBJ2-2	AINVDRVGTGELF
TRBV5-1	12	TRBJ2-7	ASSLGPASYEQY
TRBV6-1	11	TRBJ2-3	AARASYTDTQY
TRBV20-1	12	TRBJ1-1	SARPGGKADEAF
TRBV6-2/TRBV6-3	11	TRBJ2-1	ASSSYSGYEQF
TRBV7-6	13	TRBJ1-4	ASSLAGQGNEKLF
TRBV29-1	8	TRBJ2-5	SVAEETQY
TRBV20-1	14	TRBJ1-5	SAMMTGTDSGQPQH
TRBV7-2	9	TRBJ2-1	ASSSLEEQF
TRBV9	13	TRBJ2-1	ASSVRDFSYNEQF
TRBV29-1	13	TRBJ2-7	SVERRDRGFYEQY
TRBV18	13	TRBJ2-5	ASSPVAGGQETQY
TRBV12-5	13	TRBJ1-2	ASGSTDPALDGYT
TRBV7-9	8	TRBJ2-5	ASSLARWD
TRBV2	14	TRBJ2-5	ASSNTRLGGGKTQY
TRBV20-1	11	TRBJ1-3	SAWGQRGNTIY
TRBV6-1	12	TRBJ1-2	ASSERKGPYGYT
TRBV2	12	TRBJ2-2	ASIPDRNTGELF
TRBV7-6	11	TRBJ2-7	ASSRGWGYEQY
TRBV5-1	13	TRBJ2-7	ASSRGTGESYEQY
TRBV7-9	13	TRBJ2-1	ASSLVAGTYNEQF
TRBV28	12	TRBJ2-4	ASSPGDREHIQY
TRBV11-2	14	TRBJ1-1	ASSAYSSGQGPEAF
TRBV6-5	17	TRBJ2-2	ASSYRPLQGLANTGELF